One sample yielded the 21 T cell receptor beta chains listed below, sequenced in a study of graft-versus-host responses after intestinal transplantation. Intraepithelial lymphocytes and lamina propria lymphocytes were released through processing of graft tissue. Only in-frame clones appear in the TCRdb table, and some are missing; sequencing was by immunoSEQ multiplex PCR. This sample carries some 4,800 clones, around four fifths of them seen once, and the ten largest clones take under 8.5%. The sample here was ileum tissue, taken approximately 130 days after intestinal transplantation. The receptors were sampled from a human patient who received an intestinal transplant, so some T cells may come from the graft donor.

This clone was seen a single time. This chain connects TRBV5-4 to TRBJ2-3; D is possibly TRBD1 or TRBD2 (6 bases each). V lost 6 bases, J lost 5 bases, and 28 bases lay in between. The CDR3 is made up of 18 amino acids. Germline assignment: CDR1 SGHNT and CDR2 YYREEE (reference sequence). The DNA of the CDR3 is TGTGCCAGCACCCGACCTGGGACAAAAGGGGGGAGTGGAGATACGCAGTATTTT. Protein product: CASTRPGTKGGSGDTQYF. Looking up the rest from reference TRBV5-4 and TRBJ2-3 gives the full variable domain: ETGVTQSPTHLIKTRGQQVTLRCSSQSGHNTVSWYQQALGQGPQFIFQYYREEENGRGNFPPRFSGLQFPNYSSELNVNALELDDSALYLCASTRPGTKGGSGDTQYFGPGTRLTVL.

This clone has more than one count but fewer than ten. The V and J genes are TRBV6-5 and TRBJ1-5; the D gene is possibly TRBD1 (5 bases). The V and J ends lost 6 bases and 4 bases respectively, with 16 bases between them. Germline V CDR1 and CDR2: MNHEY, SVGAGI. This CDR3 has 15 amino acids. CDR3 in amino acids: CASRFTSGWNQPQHF. The CDR3 DNA is TGTGCCAGCAGATTTACCTCAGGGTGGAATCAGCCCCAGCATTTT.

The chain recombines TRBV28 with TRBJ1-2, with D possibly matching TRBD1 (5 bases). The V gene's germline CDR1 is MDHEN and CDR2 SYDVKM. This CDR3 has 12 amino acids. V lost 5 bases, J lost 4 bases, and 8 bases lay in between. The CDR3 is CASSPGTYGYTF. DNA for the CDR3: TGTGCCAGCAGTCCAGGGACCTATGGCTACACCTTC.

J is TRBJ2-2 and V is TRBV5-6; D uncertain. There are 16 residues in the CDR3. CDR1 SGHDT and CDR2 YYEEEE come from the germline V gene. The germline V and J ends were trimmed by 0 bases and 4 bases, with 13 bases remaining between them. For the CDR3, the DNA is TGTGCCAGCAGCTTGGCCCCAGGAGAAGGCACCGGGGAGCTGTTTTTT. Its translation is CASSLAPGEGTGELFF. The variable domain in full, completed from reference TRBV5-6 and TRBJ2-2, reads DAGVTQSPTHLIKTRGQQVTLRCSPKSGHDTVSWYQQALGQGPQFIFQYYEEEERQRGNFPDRFSGHQFPNYSSELNVNALLLGDSALYLCASSLAPGEGTGELFFGEGSRLTVL.

This clone showed up just a few times. The V gene is TRBV19, the J gene TRBJ2-2; 8 bases are shared with TRBD1. The CDR3 covers 15 residues. CDR1 is LNHDA, CDR2 SQIVND, per germline (reference sequence). Germline trimming cut 3 bases from V and 3 bases from J; bases unmatched to any gene: 3. CDR3 in amino acids: CASSIEGQDTGELFF. CDR3 DNA: TGTGCCAGTAGTATCGAGGGACAGGACACCGGGGAGCTGTTTTTT.

This chain uses TRBV28 with TRBJ1-3; TRBD1 might be the D (5 bases). CDR1 is MDHEN, CDR2 SYDVKM, per germline. V was pared by 8 bases and J by 4 bases, with 15 bases between. The CDR3 is made up of 14 amino acids. The CDR3 DNA is TGTGCCAGCGCTGACAGCAACTCCGGAAACACCATATATTTT. Its translation: CASADSNSGNTIYF.

This chain uses TRBV7-6 with TRBJ2-5; D is unresolved. Gene TRBJ2-7 matches the end of the DNA better, so the J call may be wrong. This CDR3 is 13 amino acids long. Germline V gives CDR1 SGHVS, CDR2 FNYEAQ. This chain's CDR3 is CASSLLGSYEQYF. CDR3 DNA sequence: TGTGCCAGCAGCTTATTGGGCTCCTACGAGCAGTACTTC.

This chain connects TRBV19 to TRBJ2-1; the match to TRBD2 covers 12 bases. Germline lookup yields CDR1 LNHDA and CDR2 SQIVND (reference sequence). The V and J ends lost 6 bases and 6 bases, in that order; junction bases with no gene match: 6. The CDR3 is 15 residues long. CDR3 nucleotides: TGTGCCAGTAGCCCTCTAGCGGGGGGGGGCAATGAGCAGTTCTTC. This codes for CASSPLAGGGNEQFF.

In this sample, this clone turned up once. J is TRBJ2-2 and V is TRBV28; D is perhaps TRBD2 (5 bases). Between the trimmed V and J ends, which lost 5 bases and 0 bases, there was a span of 7 bases. This CDR3 has 14 amino acids. The germline V gene encodes CDR1 MDHEN and CDR2 SYDVKM. For the CDR3, the DNA is TGTGCCAGCAGTATCGGGACGAACACCGGGGAGCTGTTTTTT. Its protein is CASSIGTNTGELFF.

The chain has TRBV9 and TRBJ2-5, with 7 bases that match TRBD1. V was pared by 3 bases and J by 2 bases, with 4 bases of the junction left unmatched. Germline CDR1 reads SGDLS; CDR2 reads YYNGEE. This CDR3 has 14 residues. The DNA of the CDR3 is TGTGCCAGCAGCGCTCGGACAGGTCAAGAGACCCAGTACTTC. It yields the protein CASSARTGQETQYF.

This clone has only one observation. The genes are TRBV19 and TRBJ1-4; a possible D gene is TRBD1 (6 bases). The CDR3 has 15 residues. Between the trimmed V and J ends, which lost 1 base and 4 bases, there was a span of 10 bases. The germline V gene has CDR1 LNHDA and CDR2 SQIVND (reference sequence). The CDR3, as DNA: TGTGCCAGTAGTATAGGAGGACAGCGTAATGAAAAACTGTTTTTT. It is translated as CASSIGGQRNEKLFF.

The rearrangement uses TRBV5-1 and TRBJ2-7; unclear D gene. Germline V CDR1 and CDR2: SGHRS, YFSETQ. Between the trimmed V and J ends, which lost 4 bases and 5 bases, there was a span of 13 bases. CDR3 length: 13 residues. CDR3 nucleotides: TGCGCCAGCAGCCCCCCTCGAGTTCACGAGCAGTACTTC. Amino acid sequence: CASSPPRVHEQYF. Together with reference TRBV5-1 and TRBJ2-7, the CDR3 gives the full variable domain: KAGVTQTPRYLIKTRGQQVTLSCSPISGHRSVSWYQQTPGQGLQFLFEYFSETQRNKGNFPGRFSGRQFSNSRSEMNVSTLELGDSALYLCASSPPRVHEQYFGPGTRLTVT.

This clone was seen a single time. The chain recombines TRBV4-1 with TRBJ2-7; 12 nucleotides match TRBD2. Germline-derived CDR1 and CDR2 are MGHRA and YSYEKL. With V trimmed by 3 bases and J by 4 bases, 10 bases remained unmatched. CDR3 length: 17 amino acids. In DNA form, the CDR3 reads TGCGCCAGCAGCCAGGGGGGACTAGCGGGCGCAAGGTACGAGCAGTACTTC. Amino acids: CASSQGGLAGARYEQYF.

The chain carries TRBV7-7 and TRBJ2-5; D is ambiguous. The germline gives CDR1 SSHAT, CDR2 FNYEAQ (reference sequence). Trimming pared 1 base from V and 1 base from J, leaving 7 bases between. The CDR3 is made up of 14 amino acids. The CDR3 sequence is CASSLGVVQETQYF. CDR3 in DNA: TGTGCCAGCAGCTTAGGGGTTGTCCAAGAGACCCAGTACTTC.

The chain couples TRBV7-3 to TRBJ2-6, with TRBD1 matching 9 bases. The CDR3 has 18 residues. V gave up 4 bases and J gave up 1 base; unmatched junction bases: 8. CDR1 and CDR2 (germline): SGHTA, FQGTGA. CDR3 DNA: TGTGCCAGCAGCTCCCGGGACAGGGATAGGTCTGGGGCCAACGTCCTGACTTTC. This encodes CASSSRDRDRSGANVLTF.

The CDR3 nucleotides are TGTGCCAGCGAGACCAGGGGTTATAATTCACCCCTCCACTTT. Protein sequence: CASETRGYNSPLHF. The V gene is TRBV19, the J gene TRBJ1-6, with a possible D match to TRBD1 (6 bases). The CDR3 covers 14 residues. Looked up from germline, CDR1 is LNHDA and CDR2 is SQIVND (reference sequence). Deletions cut 9 bases from V and 4 bases from J, with 13 bases between. The whole variable domain, remainder taken from reference TRBV19 and TRBJ1-6, is DGGITQSPKYLFRKEGQNVTLSCEQNLNHDAMYWYRQDPGQGLRLIYYSQIVNDFQKGDIAEGYSVSREKKESFPLTVTSAQKNPTAFYLCASETRGYNSPLHFGNGTRLTVT.

V is TRBV11-3 and J is TRBJ2-5; 11 nucleotides line up with TRBD1. The DNA matches TRBJ2-7 better at its end, which makes the J call doubtful. This CDR3 has 17 residues. Germline V lookup: CDR1 SGHNT, CDR2 YENEEA. CDR3 nucleotides: TGTGCCAGCAGCGGCGACCCCCGGGACAGGGGGATCTACGAGCAGTACTTC. Protein sequence: CASSGDPRDRGIYEQYF.

This chain's CDR3 is CASSYASYNEQFF. CDR3 DNA: TGTGCCAGCAGTTACGCGTCCTACAATGAGCAGTTCTTC. This chain links TRBV6-6 with TRBJ2-1; the D is unclear. Per the germline V gene, CDR1 is MNHNY and CDR2 is SVGAGI (reference sequence). This CDR3 has 13 amino acids. V dropped 2 bases and J dropped 1 base, with 3 bases sitting between them.

This chain uses TRBV6-6 with TRBJ1-2, with TRBD1 matching over 8 bases. This CDR3 is 15 amino acids long. Germline V gene lookup returns CDR1 MNHNY and CDR2 SVGAGI (reference sequence). V gave up 2 bases and J gave up 4 bases; unmatched junction bases: 6. The CDR3 sequence is CASSYQAGGGYGYTF. The DNA of the CDR3 is TGTGCCAGCAGTTACCAGGCAGGGGGCGGCTATGGCTACACCTTC.

This chain connects TRBV2 to TRBJ2-7; D is possibly TRBD1 or TRBD2 (5 bases each). V was pared by 4 bases and J by 6 bases, with 7 bases between. This CDR3 spans 11 amino acids. Germline CDR1 SNHLY, CDR2 FYNNEI. CDR3 bases: TGTGCCAGCAGTGTGGGGGTCGAGCAGTACTTC. Encoded protein: CASSVGVEQYF.

The CDR3 loop is CAISERPGVVGYTF. CDR3 coding DNA: TGTGCCATCAGTGAGCGCCCGGGGGTTGTCGGCTACACCTTC. This chain joins TRBV10-3 and TRBJ1-2, with D perhaps matching TRBD1 (5 bases). CDR1 is ENHRY and CDR2 is SYGVKD in the germline V gene. Trimming removed 2 bases at V and 8 bases at J, with 15 bases between. There are 14 residues in the CDR3.